Listed here are 29 T cell receptor beta chains from one sample, sequenced in a study of blood T cell repertoires in COVID-19. TCRdb's table, derived via immunoSEQ multiplex PCR, lists solely in-frame clones and lacks some. The sample lists around 150,000 clones; roughly 90% were seen once. Sample: peripheral blood. The source of these receptors is a woman aged 60-75 years with active or convalescent COVID-19.

This chain joins TRBV5-1 and TRBJ2-5; possibly TRBD2 for D (7 bases). The CDR3 has 15 residues. Per the germline V gene, CDR1 is SGHRS and CDR2 is YFSETQ. V lost 0 bases to trimming and J lost 5 bases, with 14 bases between them. The chain's CDR3 is CASSLEAGEGETQYF. CDR3 coding DNA: TGCGCCAGCAGCTTGGAGGCAGGGGAGGGGGAGACCCAGTACTTC.

The chain is built from TRBV5-5 and TRBJ1-5; D call uncertain. The CDR3 sequence is 15 residues long. V was shortened by 0 bases and J by 0 bases, with 7 bases between the two germline ends. The germline V gene encodes CDR1 SGHKS and CDR2 YYEKEE (reference sequence). The CDR3 protein is CASSLGVNSNQPQHF. The CDR3 DNA is TGTGCCAGCAGCTTGGGCGTAAATAGCAATCAGCCCCAGCATTTT.

This clone was seen only once. The chain links TRBV21-1 to TRBJ1-6; the DNA was not compared with TRBD1, the D call given in the table. TRBV21-1 is marked as a pseudogene. This CDR3 spans 15 amino acids. The CDR3 loop is CASSKHGQGFTPLHF. The CDR3 coding sequence is TGTGCCAGCAGCAAACATGGACAGGGATTTACACCCCTCCACTTT.

For the CDR3, the DNA is TGCAGTGCTAGTAGCCACGGGGGGATGGGCGAAGCTTTCTTT. Protein product: CSASSHGGMGEAFF. J is TRBJ1-1 and V is TRBV20-1; possible D gene TRBD1, 5 bases. V lost 3 bases and J 8 bases, leaving 19 bases between the germline ends. Germline CDR1 reads DFQATT; CDR2 reads SNEGSKA (reference sequence). This CDR3 region has 14 residues.

This clone was seen only once. V and J are TRBV6-5 and TRBJ2-1; the D gene is possibly TRBD1 (6 bases). The CDR3 runs 15 residues. Trimming took off 6 bases at V and 5 bases at J, with 17 bases between the two ends. The germline gives CDR1 MNHEY, CDR2 SVGAGI. CDR3 residues: CASSYSARQDNEQFF. The CDR3 coding sequence is TGTGCCAGCAGCTACAGTGCAAGACAGGACAATGAGCAGTTCTTC.

This clone was seen a handful of times. The CDR3 coding sequence is TGTGCCATCAGCCTCTTCTATGATCAGCCCCAGCATTTT. Amino acids: CAISLFYDQPQHF. The J gene is TRBJ1-5, the V gene TRBV10-3; D call uncertain. The V gene lost 6 bases and the J gene lost 5 bases, with 11 bases spanning the gap. The CDR3 is made up of 13 amino acids. Germline V gene sequence: CDR1 ENHRY, CDR2 SYGVKD.

This clone was seen just once. The chain employs TRBV19 and TRBJ2-2, with TRBD2 matching 13 bases. The CDR3 extends over 17 amino acids. J lost 4 bases, V lost 6 bases, and 8 bases had no gene match. Germline CDR1 is LNHDA and CDR2 is SQIVND (reference sequence). DNA for the CDR3: TGTGCCAGTAGCGTTTGGGGACTAGCGGGGTCCACCGGGGAGCTGTTTTTT. Translating it yields CASSVWGLAGSTGELFF.

V and J are TRBV28 and TRBJ2-3, with D possibly being TRBD1 (6 bases). This CDR3 has 15 residues. The germline V and J ends were trimmed by 7 bases and 2 bases, with 16 bases remaining between them. Germline V gives CDR1 MDHEN, CDR2 SYDVKM. The CDR3 region has the DNA TGTGCCAGCAAGGGGGAGACAGTAATCACAGATACGCAGTATTTT. It is translated as CASKGETVITDTQYF.

The chain is built from TRBV5-1 and TRBJ2-1; the D is unclear. Germline-derived CDR1 and CDR2 are SGHRS and YFSETQ. Trimming removed 1 base at V and 4 bases at J, with 12 bases between. This CDR3 spans 15 amino acids. As DNA, the CDR3 is TGCGCCAGCAGCTTGATTACAGTTACGTACAATGAGCAGTTCTTC. As protein: CASSLITVTYNEQFF.

This rearrangement joins TRBV5-1 to TRBJ1-4; 11 positions agree with TRBD1. CDR3 length equals 15 residues. The trim removed 4 bases at V and 7 bases at J, leaving 6 bases unmatched. Germline values: CDR1 SGHRS, CDR2 YFSETQ. CDR3 coding DNA: TGCGCCAGCAGCCTGGCGGGGACAGGGGGTGAAAAACTGTTTTTT. Residues: CASSLAGTGGEKLFF.

This clone is medium-sized (0.01 to 0.1%). The genes are TRBV16 and TRBJ1-5; D not certain. Trimming shortened V by 0 bases and J by 6 bases, and 12 bases separated the two germline ends. The CDR3 is 15 amino acids. The V gene's germline CDR1 is KGHSY and CDR2 FQNENV. In DNA form, the CDR3 reads TGTGCCAGCAGCCAATCAGACGGTTCGGGTCAGCCCCAGCATTTT. It translates to CASSQSDGSGQPQHF.

The gene calls are TRBV11-2 and TRBJ1-2; possibly TRBD1 for D (6 bases). CDR3 length: 13 residues. CDR1 and CDR2 (germline): SGHAT, FQNNGV. With 5 bases removed from V and 4 bases from J, the gap between germline ends came to 11 bases. CDR3 in amino acids: CASSLGQIYGYTF. CDR3 DNA: TGTGCCAGCAGCCTCGGACAGATCTATGGCTACACCTTC.

The CDR3: CASSSLTGLGLFF. CDR3 bases: TGCGCCAGCAGCTCGTTGACAGGGTTAGGGCTGTTTTTT. The chain has TRBV5-1 and TRBJ2-2; 7 bases match TRBD1. The CDR3 length is 13 residues. In germline, CDR1 is SGHRS, CDR2 YFSETQ. V dropped 3 bases and J dropped 13; count of bases not matched to a gene: 9.

This sequence joins TRBV5-1 and TRBJ2-3, with 10 bases fitting TRBD2. Germline CDR1 reads SGHRS; CDR2 reads YFSETQ. The junction had 7 bases not matched to a gene; V was cut back by 0 bases and J by 0 bases. This CDR3 has 18 amino acids. The CDR3 here is CASSLVAGGSTSTDTQYF. The CDR3 DNA is TGCGCCAGCAGCTTGGTAGCGGGGGGCTCCACTAGCACAGATACGCAGTATTTT.

CDR3 bases: TGTGCCAGCTCACCTGGACAGGGTCAAGGGCAGTTCTTC. Translation gives CASSPGQGQGQFF. The chain joins TRBV18 to TRBJ2-1; 8 bases are a match to TRBD1. The CDR3 contains 13 residues. The V gene's germline CDR1 is KGHSH and CDR2 LQKENI. V shed 3 bases, J shed 12 bases, and the junction held 7 bases outside the gene matches. Using reference TRBV18 and TRBJ2-1 for the parts outside the CDR3, the full variable domain is NAGVMQNPRHLVRRRGQEARLRCSPMKGHSHVYWYRQLPEEGLKFMVYLQKENIIDESGMPKERFSAEFPKEGPSILRIQQVVRGDSAAYFCASSPGQGQGQFFGPGTRLTVL.

The rearrangement uses TRBV5-1 and TRBJ2-7; D might be TRBD2 (6 bases). The germline V gene encodes CDR1 SGHRS and CDR2 YFSETQ. The V end lost 4 bases, the J end lost 6 bases, and 23 bases lay between the germline ends. The CDR3 is 16 residues long. The CDR3 protein is CASSRNSQGGGAEQYF. DNA for the CDR3: TGCGCCAGCAGCCGAAATTCACAAGGAGGAGGGGCCGAGCAGTACTTC.

Only a few counts were recorded for this clone. This chain joins TRBV9 and TRBJ1-1, with 10 bases identical to TRBD1. The CDR3 length is 15 residues. CDR1 and CDR2 (germline): SGDLS, YYNGEE. The trim removed 4 bases at V and 4 bases at J, leaving 7 bases unmatched. CDR3 DNA: TGTGCCAGCAGCCCGCGACAGGGGGCGGGCACTGAAGCTTTCTTT. Translating gives CASSPRQGAGTEAFF.

The V and J genes are TRBV6-4 and TRBJ2-1; TRBD2 might be the D (5 bases). The CDR3 is made up of 13 amino acids. CDR1 and CDR2 from the germline V gene are MRHNA and SNTAGT. CDR3 loop: CATSTGFYNEQFF. In DNA form, the CDR3 reads TGTGCAACCTCTACGGGATTCTACAATGAGCAGTTCTTC.

The chain couples TRBV4-3 to TRBJ2-3; maybe TRBD2 (6 bases). V was cut by 0 bases and J by 0 bases, with 13 bases left in between. The CDR3 contains 17 residues. In germline, CDR1 is LGHNA, CDR2 YSLEER. The CDR3 nucleotides are TGCGCCAGCAGCCAAGATGTGCGGGACTTTAGCACAGATACGCAGTATTTT. Protein: CASSQDVRDFSTDTQYF.

This chain uses TRBV27 with TRBJ2-7; TRBD1 agrees at 8 bases. Germline lookup yields CDR1 MNHEY and CDR2 SMNVEV (reference sequence). The CDR3 spans 16 residues. J gave up 5 bases and V 2 bases, and 11 bases lay outside the gene matches. This chain's CDR3 is CASSLAGGRTTDEQYF. The CDR3 DNA follows: TGTGCCAGCAGTTTAGCAGGGGGCCGAACGACCGACGAGCAGTACTTC.

The chain has TRBV5-5 and TRBJ1-2; D unresolved. The germline CDR1 and CDR2 sequences are SGHKS and YYEKEE (reference sequence). V shed 0 bases and J shed 6 bases, with 9 bases lying between them. The CDR3 runs 13 residues. CDR3 coding DNA: TGTGCCAGCAGCTTGGGGCAAATGGATGGCTACACCTTC. It specifies CASSLGQMDGYTF.

The chain uses TRBV5-4 and TRBJ1-4; weak D call: TRBD1 (5 bases). CDR3 length: 15 residues. Looked up from germline, CDR1 is SGHNT and CDR2 is YYREEE (reference sequence). V was cut by 4 bases and J by 6 bases, with 16 bases left in between. CDR3 in amino acids: CASSDPGVNDEKLFF. CDR3 DNA sequence: TGTGCCAGCAGCGACCCGGGGGTGAACGATGAAAAACTGTTTTTT.

The rearrangement uses TRBV14 and TRBJ1-5; the match to TRBD1 covers 8 bases. Trimming at V came to 4 bases and at J to 6 bases, leaving 5 bases not matched to a gene. Germline loops: CDR1 SGHDN, CDR2 FVKESK. The CDR3 contains 14 residues. CDR3 coding DNA: TGTGCCAGCAGCCGCACAGGGGGGGGTCAGCCCCAGCATTTT. Translating it yields CASSRTGGGQPQHF.

The chain's CDR3 is CASSTQGGPYEQYF. CDR3 coding DNA: TGTGCCAGCAGCACCCAAGGGGGCCCCTACGAGCAGTACTTC. The chain links TRBV7-9 to TRBJ2-7; 7 nucleotides match TRBD1. J lost 2 bases, V lost 5 bases, and 6 bases had no gene match. Germline CDR1 and CDR2: SEHNR and FQNEAQ (reference sequence). The CDR3 is 14 amino acids.

This clone was counted between two and nine times. The chain is built from TRBV7-2 and TRBJ1-5; D is undetermined. Trimming removed 5 bases from V and 3 bases from J, with 14 bases in between. The CDR3 runs 15 residues. CDR1 is SGHTA and CDR2 is FQGNSA in the germline V gene. The CDR3, as DNA: TGTGCCAGCAGCCCCCGAGGAGGTGCCAATCAGCCCCAGCATTTT. Translated: CASSPRGGANQPQHF.

This clone has a single count. The chain carries TRBV5-1 and TRBJ2-3; TRBD1 matches 7 bases. The J segment lost 5 bases and the V segment lost 0 bases, leaving 6 bases of the junction unmatched. Germline V gene data show CDR1 as SGHRS and CDR2 as YFSETQ. This CDR3 region has 15 residues. The CDR3 region has the DNA TGCGCCAGCAGCTTGGCCAGACAGGGATTAGATACGCAGTATTTT. The encoded protein is CASSLARQGLDTQYF.

This sequence joins TRBV10-1 and TRBJ2-2; D is unresolved. CDR3 length: 14 residues. V was shortened by 6 bases and J by 1 base, with 9 bases between the two germline ends. Germline V lookup: CDR1 WNHNN, CDR2 SYGVQD (reference sequence). CDR3 nucleotide sequence: TGCGCCAGCAGACCTAGTGGGAACACCGGGGAGCTGTTTTTT. Its protein product is CASRPSGNTGELFF.

The chain couples TRBV4-3 to TRBJ1-2; 7 bases align to TRBD1. V lost 3 bases to trimming and J lost 4 bases; unmatched junction nucleotides: 14. The CDR3 spans 17 residues. Germline assignment: CDR1 LGHNA and CDR2 YSLEER. The CDR3 here is CASSQDGAGGPLYGYTF. The CDR3 nucleotides are TGCGCCAGCAGCCAGGACGGGGCAGGGGGGCCCCTCTATGGCTACACCTTC.

The chain couples TRBV30 to TRBJ2-5; 8 bases fit TRBD1. In germline, CDR1 is GTSNPN, CDR2 SVGIG (reference sequence). The CDR3 has 15 residues. V dropped 0 bases and J dropped 1; count of bases not matched to a gene: 4. The CDR3 region is CAWSVHRGIQETQYF. The CDR3 DNA sequence: TGTGCCTGGAGTGTACACAGGGGGATCCAAGAGACCCAGTACTTC.